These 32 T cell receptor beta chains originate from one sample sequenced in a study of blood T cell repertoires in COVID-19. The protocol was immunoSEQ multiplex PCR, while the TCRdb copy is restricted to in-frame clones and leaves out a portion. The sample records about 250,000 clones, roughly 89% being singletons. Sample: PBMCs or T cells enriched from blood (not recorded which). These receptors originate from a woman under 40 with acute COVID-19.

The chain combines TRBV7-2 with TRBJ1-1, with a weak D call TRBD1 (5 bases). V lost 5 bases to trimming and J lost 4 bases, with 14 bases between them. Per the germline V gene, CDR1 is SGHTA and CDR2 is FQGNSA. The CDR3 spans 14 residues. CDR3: CASSPVGHGTEAFF. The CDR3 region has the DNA TGTGCCAGCAGCCCGGTGGGGCATGGCACTGAAGCTTTCTTT.

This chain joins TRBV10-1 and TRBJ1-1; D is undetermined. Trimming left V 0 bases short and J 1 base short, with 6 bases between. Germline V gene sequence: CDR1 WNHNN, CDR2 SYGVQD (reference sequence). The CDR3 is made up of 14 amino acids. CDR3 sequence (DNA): TGCGCCAGCAGTGAGTCGCGGCAGAACACTGAAGCTTTCTTT. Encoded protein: CASSESRQNTEAFF.

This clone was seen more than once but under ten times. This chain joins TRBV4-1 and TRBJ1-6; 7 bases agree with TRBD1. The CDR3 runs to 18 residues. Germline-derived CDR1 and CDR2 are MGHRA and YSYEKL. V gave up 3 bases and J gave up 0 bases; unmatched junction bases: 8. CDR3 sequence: CASSQATGRLSYNSPLHF. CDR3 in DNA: TGCGCCAGCAGCCAGGCGACAGGGCGACTCTCCTATAATTCACCCCTCCACTTT.

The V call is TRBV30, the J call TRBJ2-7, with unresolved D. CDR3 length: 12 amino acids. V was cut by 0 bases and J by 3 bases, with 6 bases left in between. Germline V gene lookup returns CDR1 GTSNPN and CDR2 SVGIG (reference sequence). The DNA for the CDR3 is TGTGCCTGGAGTGTACCAGGCTACGAGCAGTACTTC. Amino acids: CAWSVPGYEQYF.

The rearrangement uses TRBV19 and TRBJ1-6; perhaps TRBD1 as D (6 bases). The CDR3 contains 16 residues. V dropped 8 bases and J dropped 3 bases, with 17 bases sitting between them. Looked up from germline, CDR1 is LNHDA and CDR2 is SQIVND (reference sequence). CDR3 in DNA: TGTGCCAGTTCCACCACATGGACAGACTATAATTCACCCCTCCACTTT. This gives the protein CASSTTWTDYNSPLHF. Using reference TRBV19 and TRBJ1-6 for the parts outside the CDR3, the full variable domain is DGGITQSPKYLFRKEGQNVTLSCEQNLNHDAMYWYRQDPGQGLRLIYYSQIVNDFQKGDIAEGYSVSREKKESFPLTVTSAQKNPTAFYLCASSTTWTDYNSPLHFGNGTRLTVT.

The CDR3 coding sequence is TGTGCCAGCAGCTTGGAGGGGTTCAACGAGCAGTACTTC. Amino acid sequence: CASSLEGFNEQYF. This chain links TRBV7-6 with TRBJ2-7, with D possibly matching TRBD2 (6 bases). V lost 3 bases and J 5 bases, leaving 11 bases between the germline ends. The CDR3 runs to 13 residues. The germline gives CDR1 SGHVS, CDR2 FNYEAQ.

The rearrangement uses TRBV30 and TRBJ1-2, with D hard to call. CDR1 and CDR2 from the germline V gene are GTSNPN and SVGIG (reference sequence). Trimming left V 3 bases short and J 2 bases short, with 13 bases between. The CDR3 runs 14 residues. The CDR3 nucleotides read TGTGCCTGGAGCCCCCGCGCGGGGAACTATGGCTACACCTTC. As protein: CAWSPRAGNYGYTF. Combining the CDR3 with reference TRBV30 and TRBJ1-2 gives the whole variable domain SQTIHQWPATLVQPVGSPLSLECTVEGTSNPNLYWYRQAAGRGLQLLFYSVGIGQISSEVPQNLSASRPQDRQFILSSKKLLLSDSGFYLCAWSPRAGNYGYTFGSGTRLTVV.

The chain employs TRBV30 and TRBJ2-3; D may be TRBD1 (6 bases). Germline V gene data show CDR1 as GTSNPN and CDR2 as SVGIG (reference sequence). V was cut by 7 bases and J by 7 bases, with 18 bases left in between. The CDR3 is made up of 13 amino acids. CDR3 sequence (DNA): TGTGCCTATGAGCCTCCACAGGGATATACGCAGTATTTT. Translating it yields CAYEPPQGYTQYF. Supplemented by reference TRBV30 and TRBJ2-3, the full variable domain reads SQTIHQWPATLVQPVGSPLSLECTVEGTSNPNLYWYRQAAGRGLQLLFYSVGIGQISSEVPQNLSASRPQDRQFILSSKKLLLSDSGFYLCAYEPPQGYTQYFGPGTRLTVL.

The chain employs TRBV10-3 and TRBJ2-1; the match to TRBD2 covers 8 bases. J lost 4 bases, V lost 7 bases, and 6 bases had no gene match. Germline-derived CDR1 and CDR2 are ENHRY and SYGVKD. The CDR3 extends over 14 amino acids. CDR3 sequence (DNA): TGTGCCATCAACCCCAGCGGGGGATACAATGAGCAGTTCTTC. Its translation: CAINPSGGYNEQFF.

In DNA, the CDR3 is TGCGCCAGCAGCCAACTTATGCTGACAGGCGGCTACACCTTC. Encoded protein: CASSQLMLTGGYTF. The chain uses TRBV4-1 and TRBJ1-2, with D perhaps matching TRBD1 (6 bases). V gave up 2 bases and J gave up 8 bases, with 15 bases separating them. The CDR3 totals 14 residues. The germline CDR1 and CDR2 sequences are MGHRA and YSYEKL.

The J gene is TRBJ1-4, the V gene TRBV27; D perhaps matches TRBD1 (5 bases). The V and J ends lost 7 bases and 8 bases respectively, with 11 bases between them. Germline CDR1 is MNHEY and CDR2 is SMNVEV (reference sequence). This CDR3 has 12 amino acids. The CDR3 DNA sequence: TGTGCCAGCACAGGGAAGGAGGAAAAACTGTTTTTT. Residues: CASTGKEEKLFF. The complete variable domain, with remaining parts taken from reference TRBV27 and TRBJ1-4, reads EAQVTQNPRYLITVTGKKLTVTCSQNMNHEYMSWYRQDPGLGLRQIYYSMNVEVTDKGDVPEGYKVSRKEKRNFPLILESPSPNQTSLYFCASTGKEEKLFFGSGTQLSVL.

The CDR3 loop is CASSEGSGYSPLHF. The CDR3, as DNA: TGTGCCAGCAGTGAAGGGTCAGGGTATTCACCCCTCCACTTT. The gene calls are TRBV2 and TRBJ1-6; D possibly corresponds to TRBD1 (5 bases). The V gene's germline CDR1 is SNHLY and CDR2 FYNNEI. This CDR3 has 14 amino acids. The germline V and J ends were trimmed by 1 base and 8 bases, with 9 bases remaining between them.

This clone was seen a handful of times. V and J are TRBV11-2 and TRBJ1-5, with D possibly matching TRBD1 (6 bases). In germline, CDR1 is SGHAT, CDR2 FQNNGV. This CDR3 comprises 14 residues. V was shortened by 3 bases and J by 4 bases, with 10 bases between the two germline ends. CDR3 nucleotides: TGTGCCAGCAGCTTGGACAGAAGAAATCAGCCCCAGCATTTT. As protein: CASSLDRRNQPQHF.

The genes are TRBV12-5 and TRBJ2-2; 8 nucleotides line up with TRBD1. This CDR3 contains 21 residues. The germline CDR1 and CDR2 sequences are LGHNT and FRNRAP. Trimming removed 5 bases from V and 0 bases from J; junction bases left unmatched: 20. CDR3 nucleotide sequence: TGTGCTAGTGGTACGACGCCGGAGGACAGGGTCTTTAACGCGAACACCGGGGAGCTGTTTTTT. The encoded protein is CASGTTPEDRVFNANTGELFF.

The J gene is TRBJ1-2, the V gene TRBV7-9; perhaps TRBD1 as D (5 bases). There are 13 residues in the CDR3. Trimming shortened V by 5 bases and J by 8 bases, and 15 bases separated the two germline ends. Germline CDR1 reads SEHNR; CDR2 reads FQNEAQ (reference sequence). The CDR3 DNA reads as TGTGCCAGCAGCCCTCGGGACTCCCTAGGCTACACCTTC. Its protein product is CASSPRDSLGYTF. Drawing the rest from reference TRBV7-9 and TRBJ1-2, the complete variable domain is DTGVSQNPRHKITKRGQNVTFRCDPISEHNRLYWYRQTLGQGPEFLTYFQNEAQLEKSRLLSDRFSAERPKGSFSTLEIQRTEQGDSAMYLCASSPRDSLGYTFGSGTRLTVV.

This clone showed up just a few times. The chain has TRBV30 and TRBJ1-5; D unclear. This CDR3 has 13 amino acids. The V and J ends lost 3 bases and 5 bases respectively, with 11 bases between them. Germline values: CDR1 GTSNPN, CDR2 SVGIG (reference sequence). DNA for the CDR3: TGTGCCTGGAGCGCCGGGTACGATCAGCCCCAGCATTTT. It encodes CAWSAGYDQPQHF.

The CDR3 region is CASSLGTQYF. The CDR3 DNA reads TGTGCCAGCAGCCTAGGGACCCAGTACTTC. The V gene is TRBV2, the J gene TRBJ2-5; no firm D call. The length of the CDR3 is 10 residues. Trimming took 6 bases from V and 7 from J, leaving 6 bases between them. Germline V gene lookup returns CDR1 SNHLY and CDR2 FYNNEI.

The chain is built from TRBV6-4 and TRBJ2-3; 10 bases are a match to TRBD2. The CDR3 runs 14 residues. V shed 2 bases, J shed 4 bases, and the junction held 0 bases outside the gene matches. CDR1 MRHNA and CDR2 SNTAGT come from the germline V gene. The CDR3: CASSDTSGADTQYF. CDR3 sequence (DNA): TGTGCCAGCAGTGACACTAGCGGGGCAGATACGCAGTATTTT.

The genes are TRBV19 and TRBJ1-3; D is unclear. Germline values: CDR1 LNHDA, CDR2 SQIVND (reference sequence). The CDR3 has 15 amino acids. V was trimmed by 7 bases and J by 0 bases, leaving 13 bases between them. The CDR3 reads CASTRPWASGNTIYF. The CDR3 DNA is TGTGCCAGTACCCGACCGTGGGCCTCTGGAAACACCATATATTTT.

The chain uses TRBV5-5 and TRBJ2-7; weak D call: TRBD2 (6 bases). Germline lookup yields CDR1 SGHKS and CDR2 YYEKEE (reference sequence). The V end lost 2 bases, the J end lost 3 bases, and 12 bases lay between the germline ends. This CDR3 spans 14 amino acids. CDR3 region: CASSFPGLSYEQYF. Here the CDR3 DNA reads TGTGCCAGCAGCTTCCCGGGACTCAGCTACGAGCAGTACTTC.

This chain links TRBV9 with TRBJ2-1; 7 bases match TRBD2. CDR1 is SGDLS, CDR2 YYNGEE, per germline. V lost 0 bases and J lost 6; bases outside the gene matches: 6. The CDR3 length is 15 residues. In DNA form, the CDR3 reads TGTGCCAGCAGCGTAGGGCTGGGGGAGGGCAATGAGCAGTTCTTC. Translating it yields CASSVGLGEGNEQFF.

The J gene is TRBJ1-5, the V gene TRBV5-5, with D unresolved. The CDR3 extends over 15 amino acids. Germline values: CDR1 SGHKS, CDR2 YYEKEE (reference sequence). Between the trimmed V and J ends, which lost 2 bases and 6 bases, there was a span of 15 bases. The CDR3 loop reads CASSLLGLPGQPQHF. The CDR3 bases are TGTGCCAGCAGCTTACTAGGTCTTCCCGGTCAGCCCCAGCATTTT.

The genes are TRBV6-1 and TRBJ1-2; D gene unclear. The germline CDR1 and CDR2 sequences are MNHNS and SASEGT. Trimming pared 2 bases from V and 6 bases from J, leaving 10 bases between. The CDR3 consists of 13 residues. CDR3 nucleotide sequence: TGTGCCAGCAGTGAAACGGTTGACAATGGCTACACCTTC. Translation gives CASSETVDNGYTF.

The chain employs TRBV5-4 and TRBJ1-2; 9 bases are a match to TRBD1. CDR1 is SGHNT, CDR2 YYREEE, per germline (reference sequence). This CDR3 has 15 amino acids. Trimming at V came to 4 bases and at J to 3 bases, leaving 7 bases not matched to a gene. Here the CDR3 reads CASSTGTGPHYGYTF. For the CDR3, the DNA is TGTGCCAGCAGCACCGGGACAGGGCCTCACTATGGCTACACCTTC.

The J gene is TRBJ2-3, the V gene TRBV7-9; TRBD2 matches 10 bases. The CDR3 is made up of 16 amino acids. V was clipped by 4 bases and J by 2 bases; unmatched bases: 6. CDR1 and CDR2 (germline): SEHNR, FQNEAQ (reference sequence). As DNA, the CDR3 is TGTGCCAGCAGCTCCACAGCGGGGGGGTCCACAGATACGCAGTATTTT. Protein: CASSSTAGGSTDTQYF.

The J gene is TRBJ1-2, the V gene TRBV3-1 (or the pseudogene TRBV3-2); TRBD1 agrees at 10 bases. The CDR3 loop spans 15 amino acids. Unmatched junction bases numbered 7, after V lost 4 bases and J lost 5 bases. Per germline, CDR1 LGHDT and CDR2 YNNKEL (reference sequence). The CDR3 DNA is TGTGCCAGCAGCCGAGACAGGGGGCACCAATATGGCTACACCTTC. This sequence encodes CASSRDRGHQYGYTF.

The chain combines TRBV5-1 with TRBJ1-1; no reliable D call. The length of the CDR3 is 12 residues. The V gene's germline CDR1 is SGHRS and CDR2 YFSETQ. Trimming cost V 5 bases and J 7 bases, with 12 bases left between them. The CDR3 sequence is CASRAVHGEAFF. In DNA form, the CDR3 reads TGCGCCAGCAGGGCGGTACACGGTGAAGCTTTCTTT.

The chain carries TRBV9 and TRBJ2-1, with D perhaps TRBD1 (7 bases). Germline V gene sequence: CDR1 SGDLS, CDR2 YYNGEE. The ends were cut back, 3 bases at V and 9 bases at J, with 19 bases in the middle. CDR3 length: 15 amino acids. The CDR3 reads CASSGRDFKGAEQFF. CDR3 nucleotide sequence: TGTGCCAGCAGCGGCCGGGACTTTAAGGGGGCTGAGCAGTTCTTC.

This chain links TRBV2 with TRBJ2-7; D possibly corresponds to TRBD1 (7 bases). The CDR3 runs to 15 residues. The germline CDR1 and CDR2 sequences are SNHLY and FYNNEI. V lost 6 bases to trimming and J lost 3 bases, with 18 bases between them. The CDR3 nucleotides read TGTGCCAGCAGGGAGGGGACAGCGGAGTTCTACGAGCAGTACTTC. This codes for CASREGTAEFYEQYF.

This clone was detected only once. CDR3 amino acids: CASSQDRATGAGNTIYF. The CDR3 coding sequence is TGCGCCAGCAGCCAAGATAGGGCCACAGGAGCTGGAAACACCATATATTTT. The genes are TRBV4-3 and TRBJ1-3; TRBD1 is a possible D gene (5 bases). Per germline, CDR1 LGHNA and CDR2 YSLEER. This CDR3 is 17 amino acids long. V lost 0 bases and J lost 2, with 14 bases in between.

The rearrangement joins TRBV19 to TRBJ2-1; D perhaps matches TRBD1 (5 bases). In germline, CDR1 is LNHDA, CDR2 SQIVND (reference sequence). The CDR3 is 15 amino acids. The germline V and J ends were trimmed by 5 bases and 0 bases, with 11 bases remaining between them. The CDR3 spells CASSLDISSYNEQFF. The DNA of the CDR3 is TGTGCCAGTAGTCTGGACATAAGCTCCTACAATGAGCAGTTCTTC.

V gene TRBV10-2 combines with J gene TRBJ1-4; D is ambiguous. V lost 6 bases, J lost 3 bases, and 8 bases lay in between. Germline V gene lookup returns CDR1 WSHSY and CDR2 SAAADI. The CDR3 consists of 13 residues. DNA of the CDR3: TGCGCCAGCAGGAGGGCCCCTAATGAAAAACTGTTTTTT. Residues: CASRRAPNEKLFF.